Listed below are T cell receptor beta chains from one sample, sequenced in a study of T cells in Graves' hyperthyroidism and ophthalmopathy. TCRdb fed the multiplex PCR reads into MiXCR, producing one record per CDR3 protein. The profile shows fewer than 600,000 distinct CDR3 sequences, around 15% of them singletons. The sequenced sample consisted of blood. The source is a woman aged 40 to 50 with Graves' hyperthyroidism. Each CDR3 is given with its conserved first and last residue. D genes are given only for firm matches. Rows may omit the clone size; those that give it use once, few, many or a size class.

TRBV6-1	TRBJ2-7	few	17	NA	CASSSSSPGGGGYGQYF	TGTGCCAGCAGTTCTTCCTCCCCCGGGGGAGGGGGCTACGGGCAGTACTTC
TRBV6-2/TRBV6-3	TRBJ2-7	many	19	NA	CASSFPITGHILTSYEQYF	TGTGCCAGCAGTTTCCCCATTACGGGACACATACTAACCTCCTACGAGCAGTACTTC
TRBV30	TRBJ2-7	many	13	NA	CAWSEGPFLEQYF	TGTGCCTGGAGTGAGGGGCCGTTTCTCGAGCAGTACTTC
TRBV12-3/TRBV12-4	TRBJ1-6	many	14	NA	CASIQGGYNSPLHF	TGTGCCAGCATCCAAGGGGGTTATAATTCACCCCTCCACTTT
TRBV9	TRBJ2-1	many	15	NA	CASSVGLGTYNEQFF	TGTGCCAGCAGCGTAGGACTGGGGACCTACAATGAGCAGTTCTTC
TRBV30	TRBJ2-7	many	14	NA	CAWSEYWSSYEQYF	TGTGCCTGGAGTGAGTATTGGAGCTCCTACGAGCAGTACTTC
TRBV24-1	TRBJ2-5	many	15	NA	CATSDPSVRTETQYF	TGTGCCACCAGTGATCCTTCCGTCCGGACGGAGACCCAGTACTTC
TRBV28	TRBJ2-4	many	16	TRBD1	CASSLGGDRVENIQYF	TGTGCCAGCAGTTTAGGGGGGGACAGGGTGGAAAACATTCAGTACTTC
TRBV28	TRBJ2-3	many	15	TRBD1	CASVTRQGSTDTQYF	TGTGCCAGCGTTACCAGACAGGGTAGCACAGATACGCAGTATTTT
TRBV5-1	TRBJ2-2	many	16	TRBD1	CASSRYLDREAGELFF	TGCGCCAGCAGCCGATACCTGGACAGGGAGGCCGGGGAGCTGTTTTTT
TRBV5-1	TRBJ2-1	many	16	NA	CASSLVGVSSYNEQFF	TGCGCCAGCAGCTTGGTTGGCGTGAGCTCCTACAATGAGCAGTTCTTC
TRBV7-3	TRBJ2-1	few	16	TRBD2	CASSSGLAGPRNEQFF	TGTGCCAGCAGCTCGGGACTAGCGGGGCCTAGGAATGAGCAGTTCTTC
TRBV5-8	TRBJ2-5	few	14	NA	CASSLPGYEETQYF	TGTGCCAGCAGCTTGCCAGGTTACGAAGAGACCCAGTACTTC
TRBV6-1	TRBJ1-2	few	13	NA	CASSGIWAYGYTF	TGTGCCAGCAGTGGAATCTGGGCGTATGGCTACACCTTC
TRBV5-1	TRBJ2-3	many	15	TRBD1	CASSLDGQGTDTQYF	TGTGCCAGCAGTTTAGACGGACAGGGAACAGATACGCAGTATTTT
TRBV12-5	TRBJ1-6	few	17	TRBD1	CASGSPTGSSYNSPLHF	TGTGCTAGTGGTTCCCCGACAGGGAGCTCCTATAATTCACCCCTCCACTTT
TRBV10-3	TRBJ2-5	many	15	NA	CAISELQGPSKTQYF	TGTGCCATCAGTGAGTTACAGGGACCATCGAAGACCCAGTACTTC
TRBV29-1	TRBJ2-2	many	14	NA	CSVGRDSNTGELFF	TGCAGCGTTGGGCGGGACAGTAACACCGGGGAGCTGTTTTTT
TRBV6-1	TRBJ1-2	NA	16	NA	CASSEALVEKTYGYTF	TGTGCCAGCAGTGAAGCGCTAGTCGAGAAAACTTATGGCTACACCTTC
TRBV27	TRBJ1-5	few	13	NA	CASSRDIRQPQHF	TGTGCCAGCAGTAGGGACATTCGGCAGCCCCAGCATTTT
TRBV4-2	TRBJ2-7	NA	17	TRBD1	CASSPRDRGSFGWEQYF	TGTGCCAGCAGCCCCCGGGACAGAGGTTCGTTTGGGTGGGAGCAGTACTTC
TRBV20-1	TRBJ2-2	NA	17	NA	CSARDTGTLANTGELFF	TGCAGTGCTAGAGATACCGGGACTCTTGCGAACACCGGGGAGCTGTTTTTT
TRBV4-1	TRBJ2-1	NA	17	NA	CASSRKTGGSIYNEQFF	TGCGCCAGCAGCCGGAAGACGGGGGGCAGTATCTACAATGAGCAGTTCTTC
TRBV28	TRBJ2-7	many	15	NA	CASSLLPGDQYEQYF	TGTGCCAGCAGTTTATTACCAGGGGATCAGTACGAGCAGTACTTC
TRBV19	TRBJ2-3	few	16	NA	CASSKGRRGSTDTQYF	TGTGCCAGTAGTAAGGGACGGCGGGGAAGCACAGATACGCAGTATTTT
TRBV7-2	TRBJ2-1	NA	14	NA	CASSLAALDNGQFF	TGTGCCAGCAGCTTAGCAGCACTGGATAATGGGCAGTTCTTC
TRBV12-3/TRBV12-4	TRBJ1-2	many	14	NA	CASSSAGNNYGYTF	TGTGCCAGCAGTTCAGCAGGGAATAACTATGGCTACACCTTC
TRBV20-1	TRBJ2-3	many	15	TRBD2	CSASPVAGSTDTQYF	TGCAGTGCTAGCCCGGTAGCGGGCAGCACAGATACGCAGTATTTT
TRBV24-1	TRBJ2-3	many	16	NA	CATSDRGVSLGYTQYF	TGTGCCACCAGTGACCGCGGGGTCTCACTTGGGTATACGCAGTATTTT
TRBV11-1	TRBJ2-5	many	15	NA	CASSLATGEKETQYF	TGTGCCAGCAGCTTAGCCACGGGGGAGAAAGAGACCCAGTACTTC
TRBV7-9	TRBJ2-3	many	17	TRBD1	CASSPLGGLSGTDTQYF	TGTGCCAGCAGCCCCCTAGGGGGCCTTTCGGGCACAGATACGCAGTATTTT
TRBV11-1	TRBJ1-2	many	13	NA	CASSLAAGNGYTF	TGTGCCAGCAGCCTAGCGGCAGGGAATGGCTACACCTTC
TRBV2	TRBJ1-1	many	13	NA	CASSVSVNTEAFF	TGTGCCAGCAGTGTCTCAGTGAACACTGAAGCTTTCTTT